The entry below describes one TCR beta chain. Authors' data handling: Reference gene primer amplification yielded estimated nucleated cell counts. Assay used: immunoSEQ multiplex PCR; TCRdb lists only in-frame clones, some missing. The DNA was the basis for D and trimming; V, J and clone size are from that table. The sample lists about 130,000 clones, 70% to 80% occurring once. It was during active infection that Seattle patients were enrolled and then longitudinally followed. These data come from a study of blood T cell repertoires in COVID-19. Study information: There were acute and convalescent COVID-19 samples, and they came from the United States, Italy and Spain. PBMCs, B-cell-depleted T cells, or T cells provided the cDNA or gDNA that made up the material.

Trimming took 1 base from V and 0 from J, leaving 15 bases between them. The CDR3 length is 18 residues. Germline assignment: CDR1 SGHTA and CDR2 FQGNSA. The gene calls are TRBV7-2 and TRBJ2-2, with D maybe TRBD1 (6 bases). This receptor was identified in an older woman with COVID-19, enrolled during active disease. Sequencing was carried out using peripheral blood. The CDR3 DNA reads TGTGCCAGCAGCTTAGGTCCCCAGGGGCTCGCGAACACCGGGGAGCTGTTTTTT. Amino acids: CASSLGPQGLANTGELFF.